This T cell receptor beta chain derives from a study of cytomegalovirus exposure and HLA in healthy donors (dated by TCRdb to about 2017). General notes on the study: An earlier analysis of about 560 of the donors reported over 250 Gb of sequence data and approximately 120 million unique TCR beta sequences obtained from roughly 170 million T cells. An early release covering more than 500 HLA-typed donors comprised approximately 290 gigabases of sequencing data and around 80 million unique TCR sequences. Of the approximately 400 genotyped donors, roughly 80% were placed in the genetic ancestry cluster associated with self-reported Caucasian donors. The aim of the study was to test whether cataloging public T cell receptors could identify signatures of past pathogen exposure. The T cell repertoires of 666 subjects were profiled by immunosequencing and related to cytomegalovirus serostatus. In addition to the first cohort of 666 subjects, a separate validation cohort of around 110 different subjects was used. To predict cytomegalovirus infection status, the study combined high-throughput TCR immunosequencing, statistical association of individual TCRs with disease status, and machine learning. To study patterns of TCR occurrence, a later analysis re-analyzed previously published TCR beta repertoires from 700 or so donors and added high-resolution HLA genotyping. Rather than drawing on any new phenotypic data, the later analysis identified candidate immune exposures from TCR beta sequences and the way those sequences occurred across donors. An earlier analysis of 587 of the donors used high-throughput TCR beta sequencing to judge whether each TCR beta V gene segment behaved as functional or pseudogenic. Donor age, sex, ethnicity and CMV serostatus were compiled alongside the repertoire data. In a later genetic analysis, genome-wide SNP genotypes for about three fifths of the 666 donors were used, and that subset was treated as a discovery cohort. All discovery cohort repertoires had been generated using a single sequencing platform. Class I and class II HLA loci were covered by the typing at four-digit resolution. The number of donors typed differed by locus, with roughly 620-640 for A, B, C, DRB1 and DQB1, more than 500 for DQA1, 600 to 610 for DPA1, and under 490 for DPB1. Several DR-DQ haplotypes were handled as single units for association and clustering because linkage in the cohort was strong. Among roughly 370 genotyped donors of the cohort, an average of around 240,000 unique TCR beta nucleotide sequences were sequenced per donor, around a sixth of them non-productive. Summary of the overall study and its limitations: A further reported finding was that TCR beta sequences accurately predicted the HLA-A and HLA-B alleles for most subjects in the first cohort. In a later analysis, the rate of TCR association differed among HLA loci, with DRB1 alleles having the most associated TCRs and HLA-C alleles having the fewest. A later analysis associated approximately 17,000 TCR beta sequences with specific HLA alleles at a false discovery rate of 0.05. In vitro tests confirmed that three of the cytomegalovirus-associated TCR beta chains recognize cytomegalovirus antigens. The only immune exposure information available for the cohort was CMV serostatus. Across donors, most TCR sequences were observed very rarely, whereas some public TCRs were present in many individuals. According to a later analysis, most CMV-associated TCR beta chains appeared to be HLA-restricted, and the HLA associations seemed to be driven largely by CMV exposure. The authors suggested that the approach could potentially be generalized to other disease states and immunological phenotypes. An association between a missense DCLRE1C variant and V-gene and J-gene trimming of TCR beta chains was found in a later genetic analysis and replicated in an independent cohort. The presence/absence analyses assumed that sequencing depth was roughly uniform across donors, and that assumption may not be true. Because some donors lacked HLA typing at each locus, the association tests relied only on the typed subset. A group of highly shared sequence variants was considered likely to be a technical artifact of the sequencing pipeline. Only TCR beta chains were sequenced in this cohort, and the absence of alpha or paired-chain data limited detectable features. Linkage disequilibrium might explain the correlated functional status among segregating V segments, but an unknown experimental factor could not be excluded. The classifier was reported to diagnose cytomegalovirus status with high specificity and sensitivity in both the original cohort and the validation cohort. Some IMGT-functional V segments, including TRBV6-2 and TRBV6-3, could not be distinguished by the 87-base-pair reads and were therefore excluded. In the study, around 150 TCR beta chains were listed as associated with cytomegalovirus. Compared with equally common non-associated chains, HLA-associated TCR beta chains in a later analysis were more clonally expanded and had lower generation probabilities. When HLA alleles, especially DR and DQ, strongly co-occurred, TCR associations were difficult to assign to individual alleles. Approximately 18 rarely observed V segments, including chromosome 9 orphons, were excluded from the earlier analysis of just under 600 of the donors because counts were too low. Several of the top co-occurrence clusters appeared to be linked to parvovirus B19, influenza, CMV and Epstein-Barr virus, according to a later analysis. An earlier analysis of approximately 590 of the donors showed that most TCR beta V segments appeared in productive rearrangements either about 90% or about 30% of the time, which broadly matched IMGT annotations. Compared with the roughly 700-donor mean, donors in an Asian-associated ancestry cluster had fewer N-insertions in productive TCRs, according to a later genetic analysis.

The library was obtained by the immunoSEQ multiplex PCR assay. For the multiplex PCR, a mixture combining 60 forward primers for TCR Vbeta segments and 13 reverse primers for TCR Jbeta segments was used. A multiplex PCR assay on genomic DNA amplified the CDR3 region of rearranged TCR beta genes. The Illumina HiSeq System was used to sequence the amplified TCR beta libraries as 87-base-pair reads. The original pipeline was this. Across the 600 to 700 repertoires, a later analysis counted some 80 million unique TCR beta chains, approximately 10 million of which were shared by at least two donors. Raw reads were error-corrected and collapsed into unique sequences with a nearest-neighbor algorithm that merged closely related sequences to remove PCR and sequencing errors. CDR3 sequences were aligned to IMGT reference sequences to assign V, D and J gene segments. For a sequence to be retained, a match of at least six nucleotides was required to both a V gene segment and a J gene segment. Rearrangements were classified as productive when the CDR3 lacked stop codons and remained in frame with V and J, and all other rearrangements were classified as non-productive. CDR3 was defined according to IMGT convention as the region running from the second conserved V-encoded cysteine to the conserved J-encoded phenylalanine. In an earlier analysis of more than 550 of the donors, sequences lacking an unambiguous match to a single V gene segment were excluded. An earlier analysis of roughly 590 of the donors called V segments functional above 56.7% productive rearrangements and segregating when the between-donor standard deviation exceeded 5%. A statistical classification framework was developed to diagnose cytomegalovirus status using the catalog of TCR beta chain sequences. In a later analysis, TCR nucleotide sequences were compared against IMGT/GENE-DB human TR gene sequences so that V and J genes could be assigned. In a later analysis, CDR3 sequences and most-parsimonious VDJ recombination scenarios were assigned using the TCRdist pipeline. A later analysis defined each TCR beta chain by its CDR3 amino acid sequence plus V-gene family, and excluded reads lacking a unique V-gene family. To address suspected cross-contamination and a sequencing artifact, a later analysis removed 550 to 750 highly shared, low-generation-probability nucleotide sequences. In a later analysis, a clonal expansion index was calculated for each public chain from normalized within-repertoire ranks of inferred template counts. Generation probabilities in a later analysis came from a VDJ recombination model fitted to out-of-frame rearrangements, and those results were checked against IGoR. Hypergeometric tests were used in a later analysis to score TCR-TCR, TCR-HLA and TCR-CMV co-occurrence, with a repertoire-size bias correction applied to the TCR pairs. A later analysis estimated false discovery rates by permuting HLA or CMV assignments 20 times. A later analysis grouped co-occurring TCRs with DBSCAN, adding TCRdist sequence similarity when clustering within HLA-allele-positive subsets. Repertoires with fewer than 30,000 or more than 120,000 public chains, plus five repertoires with anomalous nucleotide sharing, were excluded from co-occurrence clustering. This immuneACCESS table, as held by TCRdb, lists in-frame sequences with V and J called but not all clones. Of the missing ones, under half trace to an unresolved V gene in checked studies; the others have no known cause. That table is the source of V, J and clone size, and D and trimming were worked out from the DNA. The sample table holds tens of thousands of clones. 12% of the sample lies in the top ten.

Details on this clone: The antigen it recognizes is unknown.

The cohort consisted of hundreds of healthy bone marrow donors. At the time of sampling, all cohort members were nominally healthy, though unrecorded immune exposures were likely present. The donor tested CMV seropositive and was one of the 289 seropositive cohort members. A peripheral blood sample was provided by each donor, and peripheral blood mononuclear cells were used for TCR beta sequencing. The Qiagen DNeasy Blood Extraction Kit was used to extract genomic DNA from the blood cell samples. V is cut back by 3 bases and J by 7 bases, with 7 bases in the junction unmatched. Reading from cysteine to phenylalanine, the CDR3 counts 14 amino acids. The kept DNA is CDR3 alone, 42 bases in frame from the first base. Reading the germline V gene (reference sequence) gives CDR1 GTSNPN and CDR2 SVGIG.

The sequencing sample was made of PBMCs. This chain is built from TRBV30 and TRBJ1-5; 9 of the junction bases match TRBD1. This clonotype originated in a woman aged 25-40 years in good health and CMV-seropositive. The encoded CDR3 is CAWSWDRVGQPQHF. The DNA is as follows: TGTGCCTGGAGCTGGGACAGGGTAGGCCAGCCCCAGCATTTT.